The present entry profiles one TCR beta chain with its context. This sample stems from a study of control samples from healthy donors and cancer patients. Sequenced by immunoSEQ multiplex PCR; TCRdb stores in-frame clones only, minus some. The profile covers just over 150,000 clones, with 94% appearing a single time and 8.5% taken by the ten largest. Germline lookup yields CDR1 SGHTA and CDR2 FQGNSA. V was shortened by 5 bases and J by 9 bases, with 11 bases between the two germline ends. There are 13 residues in the CDR3. Sequencing was carried out using blood. The chain links TRBV7-2 to TRBJ1-6; a weak D match, TRBD1 (6 bases). The sequence was obtained from a woman aged 40 to 50 in good health. The CDR3 region is CASSNNRASPLHF. The CDR3 nucleotides read TGTGCCAGCAGCAATAACAGGGCTTCACCCCTCCACTTT.